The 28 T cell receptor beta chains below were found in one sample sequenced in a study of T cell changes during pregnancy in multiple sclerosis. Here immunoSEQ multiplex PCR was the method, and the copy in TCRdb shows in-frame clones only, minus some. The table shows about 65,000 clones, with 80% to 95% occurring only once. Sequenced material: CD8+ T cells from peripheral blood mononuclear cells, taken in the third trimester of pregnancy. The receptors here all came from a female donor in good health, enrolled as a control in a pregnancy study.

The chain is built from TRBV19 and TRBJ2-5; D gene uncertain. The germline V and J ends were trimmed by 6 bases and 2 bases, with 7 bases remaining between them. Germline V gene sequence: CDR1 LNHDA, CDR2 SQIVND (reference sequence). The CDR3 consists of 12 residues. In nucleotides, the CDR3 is TGTGCCAGTAGCGAGGAGCAAGAGACCCAGTACTTC. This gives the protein CASSEEQETQYF.

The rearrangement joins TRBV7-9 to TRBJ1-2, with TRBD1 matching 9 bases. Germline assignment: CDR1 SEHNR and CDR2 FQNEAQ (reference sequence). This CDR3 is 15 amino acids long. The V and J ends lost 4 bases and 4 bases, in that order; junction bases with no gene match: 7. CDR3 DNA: TGTGCCAGCAGCTCGGGACAGGGCATACTCTATGGCTACACCTTC. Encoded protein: CASSSGQGILYGYTF.

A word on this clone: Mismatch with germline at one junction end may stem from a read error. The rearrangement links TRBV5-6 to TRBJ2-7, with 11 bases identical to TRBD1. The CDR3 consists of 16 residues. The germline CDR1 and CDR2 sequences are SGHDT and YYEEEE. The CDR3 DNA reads TGCGACCTGGAAGGGGACAGGGGGTATCTGAGCTACGAGCAGTACTTC. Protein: CDLEGDRGYLSYEQYF.

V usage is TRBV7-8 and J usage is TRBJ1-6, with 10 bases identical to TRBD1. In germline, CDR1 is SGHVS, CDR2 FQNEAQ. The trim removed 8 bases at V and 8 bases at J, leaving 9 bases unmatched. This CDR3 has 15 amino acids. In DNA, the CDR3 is TGTGCCAGCTATGGGGACAGGGGAAGGGATTCACCCCTCCACTTT. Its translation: CASYGDRGRDSPLHF.

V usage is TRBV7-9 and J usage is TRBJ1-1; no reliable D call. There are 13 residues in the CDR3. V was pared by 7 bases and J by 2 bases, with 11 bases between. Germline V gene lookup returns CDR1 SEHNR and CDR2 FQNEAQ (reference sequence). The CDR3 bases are TGTGCCAGCACATGGAGTGTAAACACTGAAGCTTTCTTT. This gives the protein CASTWSVNTEAFF.

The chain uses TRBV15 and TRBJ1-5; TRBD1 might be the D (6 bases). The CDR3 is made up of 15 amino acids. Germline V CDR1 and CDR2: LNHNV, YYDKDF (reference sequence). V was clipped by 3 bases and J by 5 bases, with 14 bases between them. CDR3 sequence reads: CATSSEQGWDQPQHF. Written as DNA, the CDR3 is TGTGCCACCAGCAGTGAACAGGGCTGGGATCAGCCCCAGCATTTT.

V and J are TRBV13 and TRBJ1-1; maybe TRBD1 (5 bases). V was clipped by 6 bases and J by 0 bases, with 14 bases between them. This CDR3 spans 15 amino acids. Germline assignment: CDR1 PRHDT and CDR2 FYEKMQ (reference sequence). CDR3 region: CASSLGGDMNTEAFF. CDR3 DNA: TGTGCCAGCAGTCTCGGGGGAGACATGAACACTGAAGCTTTCTTT.

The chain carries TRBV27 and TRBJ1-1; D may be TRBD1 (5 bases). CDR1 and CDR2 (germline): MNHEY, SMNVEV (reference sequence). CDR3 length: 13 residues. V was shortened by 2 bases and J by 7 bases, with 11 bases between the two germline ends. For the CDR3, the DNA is TGTGCCAGCAGTTTAATGACAGATAATGAAGCTTTCTTT. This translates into CASSLMTDNEAFF.

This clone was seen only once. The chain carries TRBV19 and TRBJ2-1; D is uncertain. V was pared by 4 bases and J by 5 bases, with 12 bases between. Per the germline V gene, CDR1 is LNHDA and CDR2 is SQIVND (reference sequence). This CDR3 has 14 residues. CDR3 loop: CASSRPTADNEQFF. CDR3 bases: TGTGCCAGTAGTAGACCTACAGCTGACAATGAGCAGTTCTTC.

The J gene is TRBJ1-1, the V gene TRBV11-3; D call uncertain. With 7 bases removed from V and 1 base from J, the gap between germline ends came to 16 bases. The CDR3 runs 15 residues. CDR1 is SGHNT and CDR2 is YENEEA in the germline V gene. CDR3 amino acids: CASISADPRNTEAFF. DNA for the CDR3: TGTGCCAGCATTTCCGCAGACCCTAGGAACACTGAAGCTTTCTTT. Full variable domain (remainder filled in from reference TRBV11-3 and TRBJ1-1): EAGVVQSPRYKIIEKKQPVAFWCNPISGHNTLYWYLQNLGQGPELLIRYENEEAVDDSQLPKDRFSAERLKGVDSTLKIQPAELGDSAVYLCASISADPRNTEAFFGQGTRLTVV.

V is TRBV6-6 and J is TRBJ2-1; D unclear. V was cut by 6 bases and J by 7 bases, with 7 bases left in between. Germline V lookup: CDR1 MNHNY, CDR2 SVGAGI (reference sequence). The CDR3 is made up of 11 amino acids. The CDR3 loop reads CASSHENEQFF. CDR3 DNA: TGTGCCAGCAGCCACGAGAATGAGCAGTTCTTC.

The CDR3 sequence: CASSVGLEDIQYF. DNA of the CDR3: TGTGCCAGCAGCGTCGGGTTGGAGGACATTCAGTACTTC. J is TRBJ2-4 and V is TRBV6-6; D is perhaps TRBD2 (5 bases). The germline V and J ends were trimmed by 6 bases and 8 bases, with 14 bases remaining between them. CDR1 is MNHNY and CDR2 is SVGAGI in the germline V gene (reference sequence). This CDR3 comprises 13 residues.

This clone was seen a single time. CDR3 sequence: CASSARGTGHGYTF. The CDR3 DNA reads as TGTGCCAGCAGCGCTCGTGGGACAGGGCATGGCTACACCTTC. The chain uses TRBV9 and TRBJ1-2; 9 nucleotides align to TRBD1. This CDR3 has 14 amino acids. Germline values: CDR1 SGDLS, CDR2 YYNGEE. The ends lost 3 bases at V and 6 bases at J; junction bases unmatched: 6.

CDR3 in amino acids: CASSFMGGTNQPQHF. The CDR3 DNA follows: TGTGCCAGCAGTTTCATGGGGGGTACAAATCAGCCCCAGCATTTT. This chain uses TRBV27 with TRBJ1-5; a weak D match, TRBD1 (5 bases). V shed 3 bases and J shed 4 bases, with 13 bases lying between them. The CDR3 length is 15 residues. The germline gives CDR1 MNHEY, CDR2 SMNVEV (reference sequence).

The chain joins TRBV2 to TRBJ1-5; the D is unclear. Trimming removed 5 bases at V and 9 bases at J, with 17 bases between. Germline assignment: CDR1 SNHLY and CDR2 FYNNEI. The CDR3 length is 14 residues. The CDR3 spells CASSQGLISLPQHF. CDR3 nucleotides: TGTGCCAGCAGTCAAGGTCTTATTTCTCTGCCCCAGCATTTT.

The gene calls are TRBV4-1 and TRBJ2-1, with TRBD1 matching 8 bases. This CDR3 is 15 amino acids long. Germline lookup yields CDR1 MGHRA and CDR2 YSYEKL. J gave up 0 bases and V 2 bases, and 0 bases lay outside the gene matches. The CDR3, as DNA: TGCGCCAGCAGCCAAACAGGGGGCTCCTACAATGAGCAGTTCTTC. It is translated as CASSQTGGSYNEQFF.

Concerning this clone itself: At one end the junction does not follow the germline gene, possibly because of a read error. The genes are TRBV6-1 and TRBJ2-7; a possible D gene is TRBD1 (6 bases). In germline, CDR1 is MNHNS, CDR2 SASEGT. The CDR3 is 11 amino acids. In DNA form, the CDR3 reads TGTGCCAGCAGTGAAATTGCAGGGGCCCACTTC. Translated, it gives CASSEIAGAHF.

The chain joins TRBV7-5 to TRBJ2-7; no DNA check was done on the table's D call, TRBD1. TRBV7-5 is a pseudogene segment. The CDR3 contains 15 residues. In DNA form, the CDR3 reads TGTGCCAGAAGCGCTCAGACAGGGAAAGGCTACGAGCAGTACTTC. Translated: CARSAQTGKGYEQYF.

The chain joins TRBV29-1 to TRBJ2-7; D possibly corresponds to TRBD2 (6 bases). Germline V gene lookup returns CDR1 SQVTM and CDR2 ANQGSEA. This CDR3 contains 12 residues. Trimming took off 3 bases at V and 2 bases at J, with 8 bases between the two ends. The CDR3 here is CSVEGGPYEQYF. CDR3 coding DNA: TGCAGCGTTGAGGGAGGTCCCTACGAGCAGTACTTC.

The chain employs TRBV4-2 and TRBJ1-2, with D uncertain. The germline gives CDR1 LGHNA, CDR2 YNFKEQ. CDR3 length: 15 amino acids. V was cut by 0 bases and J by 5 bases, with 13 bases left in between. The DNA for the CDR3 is TGTGCCAGCAGCCAAGATGGCGGCCCATCGTATGGCTACACCTTC. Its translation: CASSQDGGPSYGYTF.

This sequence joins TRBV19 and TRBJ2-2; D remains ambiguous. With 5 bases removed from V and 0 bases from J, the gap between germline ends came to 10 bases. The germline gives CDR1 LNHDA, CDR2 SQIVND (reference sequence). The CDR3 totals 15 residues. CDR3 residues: CASSSSAANTGELFF. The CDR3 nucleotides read TGTGCCAGTAGTTCGTCGGCGGCGAACACCGGGGAGCTGTTTTTT.

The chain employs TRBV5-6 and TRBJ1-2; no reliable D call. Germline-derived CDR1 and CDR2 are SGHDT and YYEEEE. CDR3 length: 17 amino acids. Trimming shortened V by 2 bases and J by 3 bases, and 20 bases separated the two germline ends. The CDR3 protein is CASSFSGPAGSYYGYTF. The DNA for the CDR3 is TGTGCCAGCAGCTTTTCCGGGCCGGCGGGCTCGTACTATGGCTACACCTTC.

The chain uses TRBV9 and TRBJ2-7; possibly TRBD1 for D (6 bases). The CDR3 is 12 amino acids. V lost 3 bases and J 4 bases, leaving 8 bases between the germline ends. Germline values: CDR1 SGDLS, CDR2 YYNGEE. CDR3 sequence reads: CASSGGGYEQYF. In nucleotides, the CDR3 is TGTGCCAGCAGCGGAGGGGGTTACGAGCAGTACTTC.

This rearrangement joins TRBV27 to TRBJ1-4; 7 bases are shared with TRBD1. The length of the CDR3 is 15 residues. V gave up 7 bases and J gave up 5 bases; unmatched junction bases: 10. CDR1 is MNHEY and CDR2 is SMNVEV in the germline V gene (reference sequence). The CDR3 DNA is TGTGCCAGCAAACCTGAGACAGGGTCCAATGAAAAACTGTTTTTT. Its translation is CASKPETGSNEKLFF.

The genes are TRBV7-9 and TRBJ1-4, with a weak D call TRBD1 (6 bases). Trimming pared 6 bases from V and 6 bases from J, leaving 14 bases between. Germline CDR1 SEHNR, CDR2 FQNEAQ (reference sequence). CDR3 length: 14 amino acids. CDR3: CASSQTGTDEKLFF. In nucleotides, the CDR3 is TGTGCCAGCAGTCAAACAGGGACCGATGAAAAACTGTTTTTT.

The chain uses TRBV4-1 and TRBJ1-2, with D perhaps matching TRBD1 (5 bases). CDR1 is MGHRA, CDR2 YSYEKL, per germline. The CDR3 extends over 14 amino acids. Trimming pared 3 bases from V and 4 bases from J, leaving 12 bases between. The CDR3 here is CASSQELTGYGYTF. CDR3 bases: TGCGCCAGCAGCCAGGAACTAACAGGCTATGGCTACACCTTC.

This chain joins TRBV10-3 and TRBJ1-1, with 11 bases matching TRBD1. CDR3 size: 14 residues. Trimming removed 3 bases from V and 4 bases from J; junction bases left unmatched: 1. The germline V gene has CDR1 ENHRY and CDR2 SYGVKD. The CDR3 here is CAISEGQGATEAFF. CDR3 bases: TGTGCCATCAGTGAAGGACAGGGGGCCACTGAAGCTTTCTTT.

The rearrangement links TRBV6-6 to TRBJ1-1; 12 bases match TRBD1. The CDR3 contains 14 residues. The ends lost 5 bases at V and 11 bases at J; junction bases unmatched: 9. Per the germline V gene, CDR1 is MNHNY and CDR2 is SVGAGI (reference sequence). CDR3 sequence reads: CASSDGTGGVEAFF. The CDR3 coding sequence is TGTGCCAGCAGTGACGGGACAGGGGGCGTAGAGGCTTTCTTT.